Sequencing of this TCR beta chain was carried out in a study of blood T cell repertoires in COVID-19 (dated by TCRdb to 2019 to 2021). Looking at the study overall: Samples from collaborators originated in the United States, Italy and Spain and spanned both the acute and convalescent phases of COVID-19. The material from the prospective study consisted of cDNA or gDNA derived from T cells, B-cell-depleted T cells, or PBMCs. The dataset comprised deeply sampled blood TCRbeta repertoires from subjects exposed to, actively infected with, or recovered from COVID-19. A freely available public database, intended as a resource for researchers studying the immune response to SARS-CoV-2, is where the repertoires were released. The samples were drawn from two sources: the first 160 participants of the ongoing ImmuneRACE study, and 950 to 1,500 subjects contributed by 6 global collaborators. Nearly every sample came with metadata listing a de-identified subject ID, COVID-19 status, age in years and sex. Where available, HLA class I and class II types were obtained from metadata supplied by the sample provider rather than from assay-based typing.

Each collaborating institution followed its own protocols to collect whole blood in K2EDTA tubes. Collaborator samples were shipped for TCRbeta analysis as frozen whole blood, isolated PBMCs, or DNA extracted from either sample type. As concerns this clone: Its target antigen remains unknown. Base qualities are not at hand, and no much larger clone is one base apart.

Broad study findings and their caveats: How much clinical and demographic metadata was included differed by source and by participant, and the metadata was provided uncurated.

TCRbeta CDR3 regions were amplified from genomic DNA by means of the immunoSEQ Assay, a bias-controlled multiplex PCR. Processing in the source paper ran as follows. The number of nucleated cells in each sample was estimated from the amplification of reference gene primers within the assay. Sequence reads were collapsed and filtered to measure the absolute abundance of every unique TCRbeta CDR3 rearrangement. For each sample, productive Simpson clonality was calculated by taking the square root of Simpson's diversity index across productive rearrangements. Held by TCRdb, this immuneACCESS table contains in-frame sequences only and omits some clones. Under half of the omission traces to an unresolved V gene where checked; the cause of the rest is unknown. V, J and clone size are taken as reported in that table, and D and trimming were inferred from the DNA itself. The sample yields roughly 330,000 clones; around 89% were counted once. The ten top clones hold approximately 4% of the sample.

The CDR3 covers 14 residues, taking in both the cysteine and the phenylalanine. Kept here is only the CDR3 DNA, which spans 42 bases and is read in frame from base 1. The germline V gene (reference sequence) sets CDR1 to LNHDA and CDR2 to SQIVND. V and J lose 3 bases and 7 bases, and a span of 15 bases separates them. This chain joins TRBV19 to TRBJ1-1, with TRBD1 as a weak D call on 6 bases. The sequence was collected from a woman between 45 and 60 years old with active or convalescent COVID-19. The source material was peripheral blood. The nucleotides read TGTGCCAGTAGTATCGAGCAGGGGCGAGGTGAAGCTTTCTTT. Its product reads: CASSIEQGRGEAFF.